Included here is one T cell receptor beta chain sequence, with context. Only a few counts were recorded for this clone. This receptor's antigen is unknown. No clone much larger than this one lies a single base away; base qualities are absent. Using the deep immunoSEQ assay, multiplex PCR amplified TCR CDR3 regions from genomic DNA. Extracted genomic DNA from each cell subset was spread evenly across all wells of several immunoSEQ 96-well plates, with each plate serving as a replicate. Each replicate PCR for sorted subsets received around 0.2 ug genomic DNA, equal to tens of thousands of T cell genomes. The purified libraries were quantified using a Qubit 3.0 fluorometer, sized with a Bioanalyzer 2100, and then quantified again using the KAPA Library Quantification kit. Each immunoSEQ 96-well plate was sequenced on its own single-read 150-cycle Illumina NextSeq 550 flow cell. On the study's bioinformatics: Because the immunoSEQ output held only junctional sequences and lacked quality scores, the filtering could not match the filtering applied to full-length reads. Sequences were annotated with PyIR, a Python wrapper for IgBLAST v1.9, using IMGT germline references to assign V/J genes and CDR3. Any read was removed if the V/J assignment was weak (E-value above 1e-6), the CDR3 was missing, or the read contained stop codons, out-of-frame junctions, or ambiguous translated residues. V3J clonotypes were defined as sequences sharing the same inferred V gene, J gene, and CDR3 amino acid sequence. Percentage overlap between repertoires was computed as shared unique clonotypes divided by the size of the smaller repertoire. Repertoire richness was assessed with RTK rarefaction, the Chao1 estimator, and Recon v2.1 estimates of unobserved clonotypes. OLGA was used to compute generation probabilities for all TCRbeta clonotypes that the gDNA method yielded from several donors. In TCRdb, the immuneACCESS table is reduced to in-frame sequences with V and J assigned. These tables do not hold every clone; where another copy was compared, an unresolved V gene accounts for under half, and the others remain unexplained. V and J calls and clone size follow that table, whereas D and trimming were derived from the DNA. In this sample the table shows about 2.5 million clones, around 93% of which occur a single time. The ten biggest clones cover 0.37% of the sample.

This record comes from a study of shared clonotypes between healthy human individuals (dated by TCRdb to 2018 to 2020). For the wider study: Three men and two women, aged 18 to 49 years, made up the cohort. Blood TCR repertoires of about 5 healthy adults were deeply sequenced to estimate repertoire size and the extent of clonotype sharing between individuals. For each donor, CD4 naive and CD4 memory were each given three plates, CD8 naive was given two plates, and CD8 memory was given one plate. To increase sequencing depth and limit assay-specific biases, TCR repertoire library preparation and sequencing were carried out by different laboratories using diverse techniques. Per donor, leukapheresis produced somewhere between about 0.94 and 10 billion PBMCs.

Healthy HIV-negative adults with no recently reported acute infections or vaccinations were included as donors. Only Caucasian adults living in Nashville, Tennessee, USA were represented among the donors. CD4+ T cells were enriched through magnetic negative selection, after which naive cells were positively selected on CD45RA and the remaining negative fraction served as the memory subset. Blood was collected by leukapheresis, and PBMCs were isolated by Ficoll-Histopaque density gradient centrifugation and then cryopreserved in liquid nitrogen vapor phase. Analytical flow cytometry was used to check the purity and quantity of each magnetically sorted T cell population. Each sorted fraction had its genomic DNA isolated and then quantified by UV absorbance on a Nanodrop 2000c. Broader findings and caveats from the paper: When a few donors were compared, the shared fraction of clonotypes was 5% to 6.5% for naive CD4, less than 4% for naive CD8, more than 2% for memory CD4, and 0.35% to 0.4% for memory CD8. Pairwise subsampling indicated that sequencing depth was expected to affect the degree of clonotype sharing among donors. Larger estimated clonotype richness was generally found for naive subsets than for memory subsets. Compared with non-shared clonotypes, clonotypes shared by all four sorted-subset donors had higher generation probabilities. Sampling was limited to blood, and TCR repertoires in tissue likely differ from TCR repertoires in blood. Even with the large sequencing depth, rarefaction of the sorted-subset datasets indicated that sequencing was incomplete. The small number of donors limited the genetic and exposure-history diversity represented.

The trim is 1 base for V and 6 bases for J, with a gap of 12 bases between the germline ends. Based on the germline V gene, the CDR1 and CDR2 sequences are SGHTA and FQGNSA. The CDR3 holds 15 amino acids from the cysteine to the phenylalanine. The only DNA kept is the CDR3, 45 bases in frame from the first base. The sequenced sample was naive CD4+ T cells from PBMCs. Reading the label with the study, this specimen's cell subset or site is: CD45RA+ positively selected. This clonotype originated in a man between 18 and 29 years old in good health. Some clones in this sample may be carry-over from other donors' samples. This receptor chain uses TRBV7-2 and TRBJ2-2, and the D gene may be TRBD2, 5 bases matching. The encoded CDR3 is CASSLVTGSAGELFF. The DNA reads TGTGCCAGCAGCTTAGTAACGGGGTCGGCCGGGGAGCTGTTTTTT. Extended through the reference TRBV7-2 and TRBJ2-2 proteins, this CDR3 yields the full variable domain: GAGVSQSPSNKVTEKGKDVELRCDPISGHTALYWYRQSLGQGLEFLIYFQGNSAPDKSGLPSDRFSAERTGGSVSTLTIQRTQQEDSAVYLCASSLVTGSAGELFFGEGSRLTVL.